The 26 T cell receptor beta chains reported below all come from one sample, sequenced in a study of response to subunit inactivated influenza vaccine. TCRdb independently ran MiXCR on the RT-PCR reads; one entry per CDR3 protein. The table records 550,000 to 800,000 distinct CDR3 sequences, 14% of them present only once. Sequences were derived from PBMCs from blood, sampled about 14 days before vaccination. The receptors stem from a man over 45 who received an inactivated influenza vaccine.

The gene calls are TRBV6-2 or TRBV6-3 and TRBJ2-1; no firm D call. The CDR3 loop spans 14 amino acids. The ends were cut back, 0 bases at V and 10 bases at J, with 13 bases in the middle. The germline V gene encodes CDR1 MNHEY and CDR2 SVGEGT. CDR3 sequence (DNA): TGTGCCAGCAGTTACTCGAACGTGCTAGGAGAGCAGTTCTTC. Protein: CASSYSNVLGEQFF.

This clonotype was seen a handful of times. This CDR3 reads CASKKDRQNTEAFF. DNA of the CDR3: TGTGCCAGCAAAAAGGACAGGCAGAACACTGAAGCTTTCTTT. V is TRBV12-3 or TRBV12-4 and J is TRBJ1-1; 7 bases align to TRBD1. Trimming cost V 7 bases and J 1 base; bases outside gene matches: 6. This CDR3 has 14 amino acids.

This clonotype appeared a few times. CDR3 bases: TGCGCCAGCAGCTTGGGTGGTAATGCCGGCTCTGGAAACACCATATATTTT. It is translated as CASSLGGNAGSGNTIYF. The V and J genes are TRBV5-1 and TRBJ1-3, with D unresolved. Germline V CDR1 and CDR2: SGHRS, YFSETQ. V was shortened by 0 bases and J by 0 bases, with 13 bases between the two germline ends. This CDR3 has 17 amino acids.

The V and J genes are TRBV20-1 and TRBJ2-1, with 13 nucleotides matching TRBD2. V trimming: 7 bases; J trimming: 3 bases; junction bases outside the gene matches: 9. The V gene's germline CDR1 is DFQATT and CDR2 SNEGSKA (reference sequence). This CDR3 is built from 16 residues. The CDR3 protein is CSGSSGTSGIYNEQFF. The CDR3 region has the DNA TGCAGTGGCTCGTCCGGGACTAGCGGGATCTACAATGAGCAGTTCTTC.

The rearrangement uses TRBV6-2 or TRBV6-3 and TRBJ2-3; tentatively, D is TRBD1 (5 bases). Germline-derived CDR1 and CDR2 are MNHEY and SVGEGT. V was trimmed by 6 bases and J by 5 bases, leaving 15 bases between them. The CDR3 is made up of 14 amino acids. The CDR3 nucleotides are TGTGCCAGCAGACCCGTAGGGGCCCAAGATACGCAGTATTTT. It codes for CASRPVGAQDTQYF.

This clonotype showed up many times. The rearrangement uses TRBV6-2 or TRBV6-3 and TRBJ2-1; 8 bases match TRBD2. Trimming at V came to 2 bases and at J to 4 bases, leaving 13 bases not matched to a gene. This CDR3 region has 18 residues. Looked up from germline, CDR1 is MNHEY and CDR2 is SVGEGT. CDR3: CASSYLAGGGFRYNEQFF. CDR3 sequence (DNA): TGTGCCAGCAGTTACCTGGCGGGGGGCGGCTTTCGATACAATGAGCAGTTCTTC.

This clonotype was picked up many times. CDR3 DNA: TGTGCCAGCAGCCCCCCCCGGGCCACTGAAGCTTTCTTT. Translation gives CASSPPRATEAFF. The rearrangement joins TRBV3-1 to TRBJ1-1; D remains unclear. Germline loops: CDR1 LGHDT, CDR2 YNNKEL (reference sequence). V was shortened by 4 bases and J by 4 bases, with 10 bases between the two germline ends. The CDR3 runs to 13 residues.

The chain joins TRBV18 to TRBJ2-7, with 13 bases aligning to TRBD2. V gave up 6 bases and J gave up 6 bases; unmatched junction bases: 8. The CDR3 runs 15 residues. Germline CDR1 KGHSH, CDR2 LQKENI. The CDR3, as DNA: TGTGCCAGCTCGCAACCGGGACTAGCGGGGCTCGAGCAGTACTTC. Amino acids: CASSQPGLAGLEQYF.

The rearrangement uses TRBV4-3 and TRBJ1-6, with TRBD1 matching over 8 bases. The trim removed 4 bases at V and 3 bases at J, leaving 2 bases unmatched. CDR3 length: 15 amino acids. Germline-derived CDR1 and CDR2 are LGHNA and YSLEER. CDR3: CASSRGQVYNSPLHF. Here the CDR3 DNA reads TGCGCCAGCAGCCGGGGACAGGTCTATAATTCACCCCTCCACTTT.

The chain recombines TRBV5-1 with TRBJ2-7, with D perhaps assigned TRBD1 or TRBD2 (6 bases each). Per germline, CDR1 SGHRS and CDR2 YFSETQ. This CDR3 spans 14 amino acids. V lost 6 bases, J lost 3 bases, and 16 bases lay in between. The CDR3 coding sequence is TGCGCCAGCAAGGGGGGCGGTCTTGACTACGAGCAGTACTTC. Its translation is CASKGGGLDYEQYF. Filled out from reference TRBV5-1 and TRBJ2-7, the complete variable domain reads KAGVTQTPRYLIKTRGQQVTLSCSPISGHRSVSWYQQTPGQGLQFLFEYFSETQRNKGNFPGRFSGRQFSNSRSEMNVSTLELGDSALYLCASKGGGLDYEQYFGPGTRLTVT.

V and J are TRBV20-1 and TRBJ2-1; 12 bases fit TRBD1. CDR1 is DFQATT and CDR2 is SNEGSKA in the germline V gene (reference sequence). This CDR3 contains 16 residues. V shed 4 bases, J shed 4 bases, and the junction held 8 bases outside the gene matches. CDR3 sequence (DNA): TGCAGTGCTAAAGACTCGGGACAGGGGGCTTACAATGAGCAGTTCTTC. It specifies CSAKDSGQGAYNEQFF.

The sample holds a few counts of this clonotype. J is TRBJ2-1 and V is TRBV11-2; perhaps TRBD1 as D (5 bases). Germline V gives CDR1 SGHAT, CDR2 FQNNGV. V was clipped by 4 bases and J by 0 bases, with 10 bases between them. The CDR3 extends over 15 amino acids. CDR3 protein: CASSSRQTSYNEQFF. The CDR3 nucleotides read TGTGCCAGCAGCTCTCGACAGACCTCCTACAATGAGCAGTTCTTC.

The chain joins TRBV10-3 to TRBJ2-7; the D gene is possibly TRBD1 (6 bases). Germline CDR1 ENHRY, CDR2 SYGVKD. The CDR3 totals 13 residues. Trimming removed 7 bases from V and 2 bases from J, with 12 bases in between. CDR3 sequence reads: CAINRAGTYEQYF. The CDR3 DNA sequence: TGTGCCATCAACAGGGCCGGCACCTACGAGCAGTACTTC.

This clonotype was observed a handful of times. The chain is built from TRBV3-1 and TRBJ2-1; perhaps TRBD2 as D (6 bases). The germline V gene encodes CDR1 LGHDT and CDR2 YNNKEL (reference sequence). The CDR3 runs 16 residues. V was clipped by 4 bases and J by 0 bases, with 13 bases between them. For the CDR3, the DNA is TGTGCCAGCAGCCGCAAGGGACTCCCCTCCTACAATGAGCAGTTCTTC. It encodes CASSRKGLPSYNEQFF.

This clonotype has only a few counts. This chain joins TRBV2 and TRBJ2-3; possible D gene TRBD1, 6 bases. The germline V and J ends were trimmed by 6 bases and 4 bases, with 14 bases remaining between them. This CDR3 region has 14 residues. Per germline, CDR1 SNHLY and CDR2 FYNNEI. The CDR3 region has the DNA TGTGCCAGCAGCGGACAGTCCGCGGCAGATACGCAGTATTTT. Protein sequence: CASSGQSAADTQYF.

This chain joins TRBV11-1 and TRBJ2-6; D may be TRBD1 or TRBD2 (6 bases each). This CDR3 is 19 amino acids long. Trimming pared 2 bases from V and 0 bases from J, leaving 17 bases between. The germline V gene has CDR1 SGHAT and CDR2 FQDESV (reference sequence). The CDR3 DNA reads TGTGCCAGCAGCTTAAGGGGGGCCAGGTTAATCTCTGGGGCCAACGTCCTGACTTTC. Its translation: CASSLRGARLISGANVLTF. Looking up the rest from reference TRBV11-1 and TRBJ2-6 gives the full variable domain: EAEVAQSPRYKITEKSQAVAFWCDPISGHATLYWYRQILGQGPELLVQFQDESVVDDSQLPKDRFSAERLKGVDSTLKIQPAELGDSAMYLCASSLRGARLISGANVLTFGAGSRLTVL.

The gene calls are TRBV21-1 and TRBJ2-7; the D call of TRBD1 is as the table states it, not checked on the DNA. TRBV21-1 is assigned pseudogene status. The CDR3 loop spans 16 amino acids. DNA for the CDR3: TGTGCCAGCAGTAAGCTCAGACAGGTCCTCTCCTACGAGCAGTACTTC. Translation: CASSKLRQVLSYEQYF.

The gene calls are TRBV6-1 and TRBJ2-7; maybe TRBD1 (5 bases). Trimming took 0 bases from V and 5 from J, leaving 14 bases between them. CDR1 and CDR2 from the germline V gene are MNHNS and SASEGT. This CDR3 is 15 amino acids long. The DNA for the CDR3 is TGTGCCAGCAGTGAAGCGCTAGGACAAGGGCACGAGCAGTACTTC. It translates to CASSEALGQGHEQYF.

This clonotype was detected only a few times. CDR3 nucleotide sequence: TGCAGTGCTAAGCGGACACTGAACACCGGGGAGCTGTTTTTT. Amino acids: CSAKRTLNTGELFF. This chain joins TRBV20-1 and TRBJ2-2; D is perhaps TRBD1 or TRBD2 (5 bases each). The CDR3 length is 14 residues. V gave up 4 bases and J gave up 1 base, with 10 bases separating them. The germline CDR1 and CDR2 sequences are DFQATT and SNEGSKA (reference sequence).

This clonotype came up a few times. The rearrangement joins TRBV6-2 or TRBV6-3 to TRBJ2-6; D ambiguous. Germline V gene data show CDR1 as MNHEY and CDR2 as SVGEGT. Trimming removed 6 bases from V and 0 bases from J, with 18 bases in between. The length of the CDR3 is 18 residues. The CDR3 loop is CASSPISGYSSGANVLTF. The CDR3, as DNA: TGTGCCAGCAGCCCAATCTCAGGCTATTCCTCTGGGGCCAACGTCCTGACTTTC.

This clonotype was observed a handful of times. The gene calls are TRBV28 and TRBJ2-3; D might be TRBD1 or TRBD2, each matching 5 bases. The germline V and J ends were trimmed by 10 bases and 2 bases, with 13 bases remaining between them. CDR3 length: 13 amino acids. Germline V CDR1 and CDR2: MDHEN, SYDVKM. The CDR3 nucleotides are TGTGCCACCGACTACGGGGCCACAGATACGCAGTATTTT. Protein: CATDYGATDTQYF.

This clonotype was seen only a few times. The chain uses TRBV20-1 and TRBJ1-1; TRBD1 agrees at 7 bases. The CDR3 spans 15 residues. V lost 5 bases, J lost 2 bases, and 11 bases stayed unmatched. Germline V gives CDR1 DFQATT, CDR2 SNEGSKA (reference sequence). The CDR3 DNA sequence: TGCAGTGCTCCTCAGGGGGGGGTTGGAAACACTGAAGCTTTCTTT. It translates to CSAPQGGVGNTEAFF.

The table lists this clonotype with many counts. The V call is TRBV6-5, the J call TRBJ2-7; D remains unclear. CDR3 size: 11 residues. Germline V gives CDR1 MNHEY, CDR2 SVGAGI. The V and J ends lost 6 bases and 3 bases respectively, with 6 bases between them. CDR3 sequence reads: CASRTGYEQYF. The CDR3 coding sequence is TGTGCCAGCAGAACTGGCTACGAGCAGTACTTC.

This clonotype was seen a handful of times. The gene calls are TRBV5-6 and TRBJ2-3; TRBD2 matches at 11 bases. J lost 4 bases, V lost 4 bases, and 8 bases had no gene match. The CDR3 is made up of 16 amino acids. Germline assignment: CDR1 SGHDT and CDR2 YYEEEE. Here the CDR3 DNA reads TGTGCCAGCAGCCGCCGACTAGCGGGGTTGGCAGATACGCAGTATTTT. It translates to CASSRRLAGLADTQYF.

This chain connects TRBV12-3 or TRBV12-4 to TRBJ2-2; 8 bases fit TRBD2. The ends lost 8 bases at V and 4 bases at J; junction bases unmatched: 9. The CDR3 spans 15 residues. CDR3 amino acids: CASYGGARVTGELFF. DNA for the CDR3: TGTGCCAGCTACGGGGGGGCTAGGGTCACCGGGGAGCTGTTTTTT.

The rearrangement uses TRBV6-5 and TRBJ2-5; 12 nucleotides match TRBD2. CDR3 size: 16 residues. Germline trimming cut 2 bases from V and 5 bases from J; bases unmatched to any gene: 6. Per the germline V gene, CDR1 is MNHEY and CDR2 is SVGAGI. CDR3 coding DNA: TGTGCCAGCAGTTACGCGACTAGCGGGAGTGGGGAGACCCAGTACTTC. This codes for CASSYATSGSGETQYF.